This T cell receptor beta chain came from a study of blood T cell repertoires in COVID-19. Study-wide context: Samples representing acute and convalescent COVID-19 were sourced from the United States, Italy and Spain. T cells, B-cell-depleted T cells, or PBMCs provided the cDNA or gDNA that served as material.

Authors' data handling: Estimation of nucleated cell counts was performed using reference gene primer amplification. Assay used: immunoSEQ multiplex PCR; TCRdb lists only in-frame clones, some missing. Clonal size and the V and J genes are those of that table, whereas D and trimming came from the DNA. This sample has some 40,000 clones, with about 90% found just once. Germline CDR1 is LGHNA and CDR2 is YSLEER. V lost 1 base and J lost 10; bases outside the gene matches: 8. CDR3 length: 16 amino acids. V is TRBV4-3 and J is TRBJ2-1; 12 nucleotides agree with TRBD2. The source material was peripheral blood. This TCR was sampled from a human donor in a cohort sampled during active COVID-19. CDR3 DNA: TGCGCCAGCAGCCAAGGATCTAGCGGGGGGGCCTCCGAGCAGTTCTTC. The encoded protein is CASSQGSSGGASEQFF.